This T cell receptor (beta chain) is drawn from a study of response to subunit inactivated influenza vaccine. V lost 0 bases to trimming and J lost 1 base, with 6 bases between them. CDR1 and CDR2 (germline): MNHEY, SVGEGT. This CDR3 region has 14 residues. Using its own MiXCR run on the RT-PCR reads, TCRdb lists one record per CDR3 protein. The sample holds almost 600,000 distinct CDR3 sequences, around 13% seen once. In regard to this clonotype: Antigen: not known.

Points from the study as a whole: Authors suggested seasonal influenza vaccinations each recruit few new T cells.

The source material was PBMCs from blood, sampled 12 days after vaccination. V gene TRBV6-2 or TRBV6-3 combines with J gene TRBJ1-1; D gene unclear. This clonotype was sampled from a man aged 50-60 years who received an inactivated influenza vaccine. The CDR3 DNA reads TGTGCCAGCAGTTACTCGTTGGGGAACACTGAAGCTTTCTTT. The encoded protein is CASSYSLGNTEAFF.